The 8 T cell receptor beta chains below were found in one sample sequenced in a study of patients and donors after allogeneic stem cell transplantation. TCRdb re-derived calls from the RT-PCR reads in MiXCR, one entry per CDR3 protein. The table records some 880,000 distinct CDR3 sequences, about 20% of them present only once. Sequencing was performed on blood, either unsorted or a sorted T cell fraction (not recorded which). These receptors were collected from a human donor who was either an allogeneic HSCT recipient or a stem cell or donor lymphocyte infusion donor (not recorded which). It is not recorded whose cells these are; they may come from a transplant donor.

This clonotype occurred many times. The chain combines TRBV12-3 or TRBV12-4 with TRBJ2-1; D is unclear. Trimming removed 6 bases at V and 4 bases at J, with 16 bases between. The CDR3 is 15 residues long. CDR3 DNA: TGTGCCAGCAGCCCGAACACTGCGGAGTACAATGAGCAGTTCTTC. Translating it yields CASSPNTAEYNEQFF.

This clonotype has a handful of counts. This chain connects TRBV10-3 to TRBJ2-2; 7 nucleotides match TRBD1. The CDR3 is 13 amino acids. Losses at the gene ends were 10 bases for V and 2 bases for J; bases not matched to a gene: 4. Germline loops: CDR1 ENHRY, CDR2 SYGVKD. The CDR3 loop is CATGTDNTGELFF. For the CDR3, the DNA is TGTGCCACCGGGACAGACAACACCGGGGAGCTGTTTTTT.

V is TRBV20-1 and J is TRBJ2-3; the D gene is possibly TRBD1 (5 bases). CDR3 size: 14 residues. V dropped 5 bases and J dropped 3 bases, with 15 bases sitting between them. Germline values: CDR1 DFQATT, CDR2 SNEGSKA (reference sequence). DNA of the CDR3: TGCAGTGCTTGGGCCGGACATGGGACAGATACGCAGTATTTT. It encodes CSAWAGHGTDTQYF.

This clonotype was counted a single time. The chain has TRBV19 and TRBJ2-2; D unresolved. Germline lookup yields CDR1 LNHDA and CDR2 SQIVND (reference sequence). V lost 4 bases, J lost 0 bases, and 9 bases lay in between. CDR3 length equals 15 residues. The CDR3 reads CASSTVGTNTGELFF. The DNA of the CDR3 is TGTGCCAGTAGTACCGTGGGCACGAACACCGGGGAGCTGTTTTTT.

This clonotype was observed a handful of times. The V call is TRBV7-8, the J call TRBJ2-2, with D possibly TRBD1 on 6 matching bases. Germline loops: CDR1 SGHVS, CDR2 FQNEAQ. Between the trimmed V and J ends, which lost 5 bases and 0 bases, there was a span of 10 bases. The CDR3 runs to 15 residues. The CDR3 DNA follows: TGTGCCAGCAGCCTTCAGGGGCCGAACACCGGGGAGCTGTTTTTT. This gives the protein CASSLQGPNTGELFF.

The sample holds many counts of this clonotype. The rearrangement uses TRBV29-1 and TRBJ1-4, with D uncertain. Trimming pared 5 bases from V and 0 bases from J, leaving 13 bases between. CDR1 and CDR2 from the germline V gene are SQVTM and ANQGSEA. The CDR3 totals 15 residues. DNA of the CDR3: TGCAGCGTTCGGCAGGACCCTGCAACTAATGAAAAACTGTTTTTT. It translates to CSVRQDPATNEKLFF.

V gene TRBV20-1 combines with J gene TRBJ2-1, with 10 bases matching TRBD2. Per germline, CDR1 DFQATT and CDR2 SNEGSKA (reference sequence). The trim removed 1 base at V and 4 bases at J, leaving 4 bases unmatched. The CDR3 runs 15 residues. The CDR3 reads CSARVGSGRYNEQFF. CDR3 nucleotides: TGCAGTGCTAGAGTGGGTAGCGGGAGGTACAATGAGCAGTTCTTC.

The chain has TRBV7-2 and TRBJ2-1, with 10 bases matching TRBD1. The CDR3 covers 16 residues. Germline CDR1 is SGHTA and CDR2 is FQGNSA. J lost 4 bases, V lost 4 bases, and 7 bases had no gene match. CDR3 region: CASSYAGTGEYNEQFF. The CDR3 region has the DNA TGTGCCAGCAGCTACGCCGGGACAGGGGAATACAATGAGCAGTTCTTC.